This TCR beta chain is from a study of T cell clonality in common variable immunodeficiency. Study-wide results and caveats: Reportedly, TCR beta sequences from common variable immunodeficiency showed fewer deletions and N-nucleotide insertions.

This table comes from immunoSEQ multiplex PCR, and its TCRdb copy is limited to in-frame clones, with some not included. The specimen has under 30,000 clones, none found just once. This clone appeared many times. As yet, its antigen is unknown. This clonotype originated in a human donor with common variable immunodeficiency. The sample consisted of peripheral blood mononuclear cells.

CDR3 in amino acids: CASSGDRETQYF. The DNA read from the CDR3 is TGCGCCAGCAGTGGAGACAGAGAGACC. V is TRBV10-1 and J is TRBJ2-5; maybe TRBD1 (5 bases). The CDR3 extends 3 residues past the end of the read, so its final part is completed from the germline J gene. The ends were cut back, 4 bases at V and 4 bases at J, with 7 bases in the middle. The CDR3 has 12 amino acids. Germline values: CDR1 WNHNN, CDR2 SYGVQD (reference sequence).